A single TCR beta chain is shown here with its context. This sample was included in a study of blood T cell repertoires in COVID-19. At the level of the study: The cDNA or gDNA used as material had been derived from T cells, B-cell-depleted T cells, or PBMCs.

As processed by the authors: Amplification of reference gene primers provided the estimated nucleated cell counts. The protocol was immunoSEQ multiplex PCR, while the TCRdb copy is restricted to in-frame clones and leaves out a portion. V, J and clone size derive from that table, while D and trimming were established from the DNA sequence. The table lists some 250,000 clones, around 83% of them singletons, with more than 8% in the top ten. The sequenced material came from peripheral blood. This TCR came from a woman aged 80 or over with acute or convalescent COVID-19.

The CDR3 nucleotides read TGTGCCTGGAGGGACAGGGGGCCGGGTGGCTACACCTTC. This encodes CAWRDRGPGGYTF. The chain carries TRBV30 and TRBJ1-2; 11 bases are a match to TRBD1. V was clipped by 3 bases and J by 7 bases; unmatched bases: 4. CDR1 is GTSNPN, CDR2 SVGIG, per germline (reference sequence). CDR3 size: 13 residues.